Following are 30 T cell receptor beta chains from one sample sequenced in a study of tumor-infiltrating lymphocytes in primary liver carcinoma. Production of TCR beta cDNA used approximately 0.45 ug total RNA together with a constant-region primer. Generation of the TCR beta libraries relied on three nested multiplex PCR rounds using slightly modified ARM-PCR. The first two PCR rounds used TRBV1-TRBV30 primers with a Cbeta primer, nine to eleven cycles each. TCRdb itself ran the multiplex PCR reads through MiXCR, one entry per CDR3 protein. Of about 74,000 distinct CDR3 sequences listed, almost 70% are singletons. DNA and RNA were both co-extracted from around 20-30 mg of bulk tissue that had not been sorted. Sample: liver tumor tissue from sampling region 4. The subset is: tumor region T4, right-lateral pole. The receptors derive from a man aged 40-49 years with primary liver carcinoma and hepatitis B virus infection.

In regard to this clonotype: This may come from a read error, since a much larger clone is one base off. V gene TRBV4-1 combines with J gene TRBJ2-5; D might be TRBD2 (6 bases). The CDR3 contains 14 residues. The germline gives CDR1 MGHRA, CDR2 YSYEKL. In DNA, the CDR3 is TGCGCCAGCAGCCAAGAAGTGGGTCGGGAGATCCAGTACTTC. Its translation is CASSQEVGREIQYF.

Comment on this clonotype: One junction end does not reproduce the germline sequence, and a read error may be involved. CDR3 in amino acids: CASSQGSYNNEQFF. The CDR3 coding sequence is TGCGCCAGCAGCCAAGGCAGCTATAACAATGAGCAGTTTTTC. This chain connects TRBV4-1 to TRBJ2-1; no firm D call. CDR3 length equals 14 residues. Germline V lookup: CDR1 MGHRA, CDR2 YSYEKL.

V and J are TRBV6-1 and TRBJ2-1; 7 bases agree with TRBD2. CDR3 length: 15 residues. Losses at the gene ends were 6 bases for V and 5 bases for J; bases not matched to a gene: 10. Germline V gene data show CDR1 as MNHNS and CDR2 as SASEGT. The CDR3 DNA reads as TGTGCCAGCAGCAAATGGGGACTAACGAACAATGAGCAGTTCTTC. The encoded protein is CASSKWGLTNNEQFF.

The rearrangement joins TRBV7-9 to TRBJ1-1, with D perhaps matching TRBD1 (5 bases). Germline lookup yields CDR1 SEHNR and CDR2 FQNEAQ (reference sequence). Trimming left V 1 base short and J 6 bases short, with 12 bases between. The CDR3 spans 14 residues. The CDR3, as DNA: TGTGCCAGCAGCTTAGTACGGGGGGGGGCTGAAGCTTTCTTT. This translates into CASSLVRGGAEAFF. Full variable domain (rest looked up from reference TRBV7-9 and TRBJ1-1): DTGVSQNPRHKITKRGQNVTFRCDPISEHNRLYWYRQTLGQGPEFLTYFQNEAQLEKSRLLSDRFSAERPKGSFSTLEIQRTEQGDSAMYLCASSLVRGGAEAFFGQGTRLTVV.

On this clonotype: Given the absence of the conserved phenylalanine or tryptophan at the CDR3 end, a read error is likely. J is TRBJ2-1 and V is TRBV4-2, with 7 bases that match TRBD2. The ends lost 0 bases at V and 11 bases at J; junction bases unmatched: 7. Germline CDR1 is LGHNA and CDR2 is YNFKEQ. This CDR3 comprises 14 residues. Written as DNA, the CDR3 is TGTGCCAGCAGCCAAGATAAACTAGCGAATAAGCAGTTCCTC. Translated: CASSQDKLANKQFL.

The count of this clonotype is one. The chain has TRBV11-2 and TRBJ2-3; possibly TRBD2 for D (6 bases). V was shortened by 1 base and J by 12 bases, with 20 bases between the two germline ends. This CDR3 has 15 residues. CDR1 and CDR2 (germline): SGHAT, FQNNGV. The CDR3 sequence is CASSLVPGEGNIQYF. The CDR3 DNA sequence: TGTGCCAGCAGCTTAGTACCGGGAGAGGGTAATATCCAGTATTTT.

On this clonotype itself: Here the CDR3 omits its conserved ending phenylalanine or tryptophan, so a read error is the likely source. The J gene is TRBJ2-1, the V gene TRBV6-5; 12 bases map to TRBD2. The CDR3 totals 16 residues. Germline-derived CDR1 and CDR2 are MNHEY and SVGAGI. The CDR3, as DNA: TGTGCCAGTAGTTCCGGTGGACTAGCGGGATACAATGAGCAGTTCCTC. As protein: CASSSGGLAGYNEQFL.

On this clonotype: The junction does not match germline at one end; this may be a read error. V gene TRBV7-2 combines with J gene TRBJ2-3; TRBD2 is a possible D gene (7 bases). CDR1 is SGHTA and CDR2 is FQGNSA in the germline V gene. This CDR3 region has 14 residues. The CDR3 loop reads CASSLAGGPVTRYF. CDR3 in DNA: TGTGCCAGCAGCCTCGCCGGGGGGCCAGTTACGCGGTATTTT.

Comments on this clonotype: The CDR3 does not end in the conserved phenylalanine or tryptophan, so this is likely a read error. The chain couples TRBV11-2 to TRBJ2-2; 8 nucleotides agree with TRBD2. The germline V gene has CDR1 SGHAT and CDR2 FQNNGV. CDR3 length equals 17 residues. CDR3 sequence: CASSGGLAERNTGKLFY. CDR3 nucleotides: TGTGCCAGCAGCGGAGGACTAGCAGAGAGGAACACCGGGAAGCTGTTTTAT.

On this clonotype: The junction departs from germline at one end; a sequencing error may be responsible. The chain combines TRBV11-2 with TRBJ2-3; TRBD2 matches at 8 bases. Germline V gene sequence: CDR1 SGHAT, CDR2 FQNNGV. CDR3 length: 15 residues. This CDR3 is CASNFSGRETDTRYF. Here the CDR3 DNA reads TGTGCCAGCAACTTTTCCGGGAGGGAGACGGATACGCGGTATTTT.

With respect to this clonotype: A read error may produce the germline difference seen at one junction end. V gene TRBV4-1 combines with J gene TRBJ2-3; the D is unclear. The germline gives CDR1 MGHRA, CDR2 YSYEKL. This CDR3 is built from 17 residues. The CDR3 region has the DNA TGCGTCAGCAGCCAAGAATACAGTCGAGGTGGGGCAGATACGCAGTATTTT. It codes for CVSSQEYSRGGADTQYF.

The chain recombines TRBV5-8 with TRBJ2-1; 8 bases are a match to TRBD2. Germline V lookup: CDR1 SGHTS, CDR2 YDEGEE. V lost 7 bases to trimming and J lost 3 bases; unmatched junction nucleotides: 12. CDR3 length: 16 amino acids. CDR3 protein: CASALGAGGYYNEQFF. CDR3 nucleotide sequence: TGTGCCAGCGCCTTGGGGGCGGGGGGCTACTACAATGAGCAGTTCTTC.

A note on this clonotype: A clone one base away is much larger, so this may be a read error. The rearrangement links TRBV7-9 to TRBJ2-5; D is possibly TRBD1 (6 bases). The germline V and J ends were trimmed by 1 base and 2 bases, with 11 bases remaining between them. Germline lookup yields CDR1 SEHNR and CDR2 FQNEAQ (reference sequence). CDR3 size: 15 residues. DNA of the CDR3: TGTGCCAGCAGCTTAGTGGTAGGGGGACAAGAGACCCAGTACTTC. It codes for CASSLVVGGQETQYF. The whole variable domain, filled in from reference TRBV7-9 and TRBJ2-5, reads DTGVSQNPRHKITKRGQNVTFRCDPISEHNRLYWYRQTLGQGPEFLTYFQNEAQLEKSRLLSDRFSAERPKGSFSTLEIQRTEQGDSAMYLCASSLVVGGQETQYFGPGTRLLVL.

Comments on this clonotype: A much larger clone differs by one base, so this may be a read error. The rearrangement uses TRBV29-1 and TRBJ2-1; no reliable D call. CDR3 size: 11 residues. Germline assignment: CDR1 SQVTM and CDR2 ANQGSEA. The DNA for the CDR3 is TGCAGCATGGGCTCCTACAATGAGCAGCTCTTC. As protein: CSMGSYNEQLF.

This clonotype has just one count. The junction differs from germline at one of its ends, possibly a read error. The chain joins TRBV6-5 to TRBJ2-3; tentatively, D is TRBD1 (7 bases). Germline V CDR1 and CDR2: MNHEY, SVGAGI. The CDR3 is 16 amino acids. CDR3 DNA sequence: TGTGCAAGCAGGCGGGGCAGGGGGTCAGGCACATATACGCAGTATTTT. Its protein is CASRRGRGSGTYTQYF.

About this clonotype itself: A much larger clone lies a single base off, so this may be a read error. The chain is built from TRBV30 and TRBJ1-2; D remains ambiguous. The V and J ends lost 6 bases and 5 bases respectively, with 13 bases between them. This CDR3 is built from 12 residues. Germline loops: CDR1 GTSNPN, CDR2 SVGIG (reference sequence). In DNA form, the CDR3 reads TGTGCCTGTAACCAGGAGACGTATGGCTACACCTTC. It is translated as CACNQETYGYTF.

In regard to this clonotype: The junction does not match germline at one end; this may be a read error. The gene calls are TRBV11-3 and TRBJ1-1; 7 positions match TRBD1. Germline V lookup: CDR1 SGHNT, CDR2 YENEEA. The length of the CDR3 is 13 residues. CDR3 nucleotide sequence: TGTGGCAGCAGCTTAGCAGGGGGGATTGAAGCCTTCTTT. Protein: CGSSLAGGIEAFF.

This chain uses TRBV7-6 with TRBJ2-2; 8 bases are shared with TRBD2. The J segment lost 9 bases and the V segment lost 6 bases, leaving 12 bases of the junction unmatched. This CDR3 comprises 15 residues. Germline CDR1 reads SGHVS; CDR2 reads FNYEAQ. CDR3 DNA sequence: TGTGCCAGCAGTTCTGTGGGACTAGAAACCTGGGAGCTGTTTTTT. Amino acids: CASSSVGLETWELFF.

The V call is TRBV11-2, the J call TRBJ2-5; a possible D gene is TRBD2 (5 bases). This CDR3 region has 14 residues. Germline assignment: CDR1 SGHAT and CDR2 FQNNGV. The chain's CDR3 is CSGSSTGILMSQYF. CDR3 coding DNA: TGTTCCGGCAGCTCGACGGGGATATTAATGTCCCAGTACTTC.

By frequency in the sample, this clonotype is medium-sized. The rearrangement joins TRBV14 to TRBJ2-7; D may be TRBD2 (5 bases). The germline V gene encodes CDR1 SGHDN and CDR2 FVKESK. The ends were cut back, 4 bases at V and 3 bases at J, with 13 bases in the middle. The CDR3 is 14 residues long. The CDR3 bases are TGTGCCAGCAGCCGGACTCCCGCAAACTACGAGCAGTACTTC. Translated: CASSRTPANYEQYF.

Details on this clonotype: Mismatch with germline at one junction end may stem from a read error. The chain has TRBV6-2 or TRBV6-3 and TRBJ2-7, with D maybe TRBD2 (6 bases). Germline V gene data show CDR1 as MNHEY and CDR2 as SVGEGT. The CDR3 is 15 amino acids. DNA for the CDR3: TGTGACAGCAGACCCGGGACTGGCGGGGCGTACGAGCAGTACTTC. Protein product: CDSRPGTGGAYEQYF.

This chain links TRBV6-1 with TRBJ2-5, with D unresolved. Trimming removed 7 bases at V and 5 bases at J, with 11 bases between. Germline CDR1 reads MNHNS; CDR2 reads SASEGT. This CDR3 is 12 amino acids long. The CDR3 nucleotides are TGTGCCAGCAACGAGAGTCGGGAGACCCAGTACTTC. This codes for CASNESRETQYF.

A remark on this clonotype: A much larger clone differs by one base, so this may be a read error. No conserved phenylalanine or tryptophan ends this CDR3, so it is likely a read error. The V call is TRBV19, the J call TRBJ1-1; D uncertain. The length of the CDR3 is 15 residues. Trimming pared 6 bases from V and 0 bases from J, leaving 14 bases between. CDR1 is LNHDA and CDR2 is SQIVND in the germline V gene (reference sequence). CDR3 amino acids: CASRTYETMNTEAFS. In nucleotides, the CDR3 is TGTGCCAGTAGAACATACGAGACCATGAACACTGAAGCTTTCTCT.

As for this clonotype: A much larger clone lies a single base off, so this may be a read error. The chain recombines TRBV30 with TRBJ2-3; 10 bases are a match to TRBD2. The CDR3 sequence is 14 residues long. Germline V gene data show CDR1 as GTSNPN and CDR2 as SVGIG (reference sequence). CDR3 amino acids: CGASASGSADTQYF. The CDR3 DNA sequence: TGTGGCGCCAGCGCTAGCGGGAGTGCAGATACGCAGTATTTT. The variable domain in full, completed from reference TRBV30 and TRBJ2-3, reads SQTIHQWPATLVQPVGSPLSLECTVEGTSNPNLYWYRQAAGRGLQLLFYSVGIGQISSEVPQNLSASRPQDRQFILSSKKLLLSDSGFYLCGASASGSADTQYFGPGTRLTVL.

This clonotype was seen repeatedly, ten times or more. In nucleotides, the CDR3 is TGTGCCAGCAGCTGGGGACAGGGCACAGATACGCAGTATTTT. It specifies CASSWGQGTDTQYF. The chain uses TRBV5-4 and TRBJ2-3, with 8 positions matching TRBD1. V lost 3 bases and J lost 1; bases outside the gene matches: 1. Per germline, CDR1 SGHNT and CDR2 YYREEE (reference sequence). The CDR3 runs to 14 residues.

This clonotype came up a few times. A much larger clone differs from this one at a single base, so this may be a read error. This sequence joins TRBV6-5 and TRBJ2-7, with a weak D call TRBD1 (5 bases). The CDR3 extends over 13 amino acids. CDR1 MNHEY and CDR2 SVGAGI come from the germline V gene. In DNA form, the CDR3 reads TGTGCCAGCAGTGAGACAGCAGCCTACGAGCAGCACTTC. Amino acid sequence: CASSETAAYEQHF.

With regard to this clonotype: A read error may account for a junction end that differs from germline. J is TRBJ1-4 and V is TRBV29-1; the D gene is possibly TRBD1 (6 bases). CDR3 length: 13 residues. Germline V gene sequence: CDR1 SQVTM, CDR2 ANQGSEA. Here the CDR3 DNA reads TGCAGCCTTGATCAGGGGAAGGGTGAAGAACTGTTTTTT. Translating it yields CSLDQGKGEELFF.

This clonotype was seen a few times. The gene calls are TRBV7-3 and TRBJ2-1; possibly TRBD1 for D (6 bases). Trimming took off 2 bases at V and 8 bases at J, with 16 bases between the two ends. Germline V CDR1 and CDR2: SGHTA, FQGTGA. This CDR3 contains 15 residues. CDR3 sequence (DNA): TGTGCCAGCAGCTTAGGGGGTGGGGGCCAGTATGAGCAGTTCTTC. This translates into CASSLGGGGQYEQFF.

The V and J genes are TRBV29-1 and TRBJ2-1; possibly TRBD1 for D (5 bases). V was trimmed by 6 bases and J by 11 bases, leaving 26 bases between them. This CDR3 contains 15 residues. Germline CDR1 reads SQVTM; CDR2 reads ANQGSEA. The CDR3 DNA is TGCAGCGTGGGGCCTCCTTCCAACTCCTACAAGAAGCAGTTCTTC. This translates into CSVGPPSNSYKKQFF.

J is TRBJ2-1 and V is TRBV5-1; D is ambiguous. Germline V gene data show CDR1 as SGHRS and CDR2 as YFSETQ. With 0 bases removed from V and 6 bases from J, the gap between germline ends came to 16 bases. The CDR3 is 16 residues long. CDR3 sequence (DNA): TGCGCCAGCAGCTTGGATCTTAGCATGAGGTCCAATGAGCAGTTCTTC. It is translated as CASSLDLSMRSNEQFF. Drawing the rest from reference TRBV5-1 and TRBJ2-1, the complete variable domain is KAGVTQTPRYLIKTRGQQVTLSCSPISGHRSVSWYQQTPGQGLQFLFEYFSETQRNKGNFPGRFSGRQFSNSRSEMNVSTLELGDSALYLCASSLDLSMRSNEQFFGPGTRLTVL.